Included here is one T cell receptor beta chain sequence, with context. Its antigen remains unidentified. The sample belongs to a study of PD-1 blockade in classical Hodgkin lymphoma. The study's findings and limits: TCR diversity in CD4+, not CD8+, cells rose significantly by C4D1.

J was trimmed by 0 bases and V by 7 bases; bases with no gene match: 19. The V gene's germline CDR1 is SGHVS and CDR2 FQNEAQ. CDR3 length: 21 residues. Some clones are missing from TCRdb's copy, which holds only in-frame ones; the method was immunoSEQ multiplex PCR. This table has approximately 65,000 clones, roughly 89% appearing once. Time point noted: cycle 4 day 1 (C4D1), after about 6 weeks of nivolumab. Each of the patients experienced relapse following autologous stem cell transplantation, and their brentuximab vedotin exposure differed. The TCR comes from a human donor with classical Hodgkin lymphoma. The chain recombines TRBV7-8 with TRBJ1-4; the match to TRBD1 covers 11 bases. The material was peripheral blood mononuclear cells (PBMCs), obtained before the fourth cycle of nivolumab. Written as DNA, the CDR3 is TGTGCCAGCATTAAGATGGGTATGGGACAGGGGGAGCCCGCAACTAATGAAAAACTGTTTTTT. This gives the protein CASIKMGMGQGEPATNEKLFF.